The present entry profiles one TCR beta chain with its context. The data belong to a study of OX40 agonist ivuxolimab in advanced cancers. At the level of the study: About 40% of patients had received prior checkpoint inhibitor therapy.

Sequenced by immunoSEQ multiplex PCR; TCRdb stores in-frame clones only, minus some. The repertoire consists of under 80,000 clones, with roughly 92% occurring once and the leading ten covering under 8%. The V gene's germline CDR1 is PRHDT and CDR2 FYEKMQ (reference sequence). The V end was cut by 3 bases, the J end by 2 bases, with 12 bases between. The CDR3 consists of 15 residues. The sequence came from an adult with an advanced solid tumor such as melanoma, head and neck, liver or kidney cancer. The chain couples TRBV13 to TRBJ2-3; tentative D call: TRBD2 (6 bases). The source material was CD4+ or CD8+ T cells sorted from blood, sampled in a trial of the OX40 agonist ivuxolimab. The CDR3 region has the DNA TGTGCCAGCAGCTTCAGATGGGAGGACACAGATACGCAGTATTTT. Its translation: CASSFRWEDTDTQYF.